The next 17 T cell receptor beta chains were all read from a single sample in a study of shared clonotypes between healthy human individuals. Sequenced by immunoSEQ multiplex PCR; TCRdb stores in-frame clones only, minus some. The table has approximately 1.5 million clones, less than 99% seen once; the top ten hold approximately 0.4%. The sequencing input was naive CD4+ T cells sorted from blood. Subset meaning: CD45RA+ positively selected. The receptors come from a man aged 30 to 45 in good health.

The table lists this clone with a count of one. This chain joins TRBV5-5 and TRBJ2-2, with D tentatively TRBD2 (5 bases). CDR1 is SGHKS, CDR2 YYEKEE, per germline (reference sequence). Trimming took off 0 bases at V and 4 bases at J, with 19 bases between the two ends. The CDR3 consists of 18 residues. The CDR3 spells CASSLARGSRIGTGELFF. The CDR3 DNA reads as TGTGCCAGCAGCTTGGCGCGAGGGAGTCGAATCGGCACCGGGGAGCTGTTTTTT.

V is TRBV18 and J is TRBJ2-7; tentatively, D is TRBD1 or TRBD2 (6 bases each). Germline V gives CDR1 KGHSH, CDR2 LQKENI. This CDR3 has 15 amino acids. V dropped 3 bases and J dropped 2 bases, with 14 bases sitting between them. CDR3 sequence (DNA): TGTGCCAGCTCACCGCTGGAAGGGGGGACCTACGAGCAGTACTTC. Its translation: CASSPLEGGTYEQYF.

The chain combines TRBV9 with TRBJ1-1, with unresolved D. V lost 0 bases to trimming and J lost 11 bases, with 20 bases between them. The CDR3 totals 15 residues. Germline loops: CDR1 SGDLS, CDR2 YYNGEE. The DNA of the CDR3 is TGTGCCAGCAGCGTAGAAGGGTTCCCCGCTGAAATGGCTTTCTTT. Encoded protein: CASSVEGFPAEMAFF.

The chain has TRBV11-2 and TRBJ1-1; D gene unclear. This CDR3 is 13 amino acids long. V was cut by 0 bases and J by 4 bases, with 6 bases left in between. The germline gives CDR1 SGHAT, CDR2 FQNNGV. CDR3 residues: CASSLDRSTEAFF. CDR3 DNA: TGTGCCAGCAGCTTAGATCGAAGCACTGAAGCTTTCTTT. Variable domain in full (rest from reference TRBV11-2 and TRBJ1-1): EAGVAQSPRYKIIEKRQSVAFWCNPISGHATLYWYQQILGQGPKLLIQFQNNGVVDDSQLPKDRFSAERLKGVDSTLKIQPAKLEDSAVYLCASSLDRSTEAFFGQGTRLTVV.

The J gene is TRBJ1-4, the V gene TRBV18; 7 bases map to TRBD1. Germline V lookup: CDR1 KGHSH, CDR2 LQKENI. With V trimmed by 4 bases and J by 4 bases, 6 bases remained unmatched. The CDR3 loop spans 15 amino acids. The CDR3 DNA follows: TGTGCCAGCTCACTTTCCAGGGGGAATAATGAAAAACTGTTTTTT. It encodes CASSLSRGNNEKLFF.

This clone was picked up one time. The J gene is TRBJ2-3, the V gene TRBV25-1, with unresolved D. The CDR3 is made up of 14 amino acids. The germline V gene has CDR1 MGHDK and CDR2 SYGVNS. V was shortened by 7 bases and J by 1 base, with 12 bases between the two germline ends. Written as DNA, the CDR3 is TGTGCCAGCAATCCCGCTCCCGGCACAGATACGCAGTATTTT. This encodes CASNPAPGTDTQYF.

This chain joins TRBV6-6 and TRBJ1-2; 9 bases match TRBD1. Trimming removed 5 bases from V and 6 bases from J; junction bases left unmatched: 7. The CDR3 spans 14 residues. Germline CDR1 reads MNHNY; CDR2 reads SVGAGI (reference sequence). In DNA, the CDR3 is TGTGCCAGCAGTGGACAGGGGAAGGGTAATGGCTACACCTTC. It is translated as CASSGQGKGNGYTF.

This clone has a single count. The chain is built from TRBV5-1 and TRBJ2-5; TRBD1 aligns across 10 bases. V dropped 0 bases and J dropped 7; count of bases not matched to a gene: 0. The germline gives CDR1 SGHRS, CDR2 YFSETQ. The CDR3 runs to 13 residues. CDR3 amino acids: CASSLGQGATQYF. The CDR3 coding sequence is TGCGCCAGCAGCTTGGGACAGGGGGCGACCCAGTACTTC.

V and J are TRBV27 and TRBJ2-7, with 8 bases lining up with TRBD2. V lost 8 bases to trimming and J lost 3 bases; unmatched junction nucleotides: 6. This CDR3 has 13 residues. Germline-derived CDR1 and CDR2 are MNHEY and SMNVEV (reference sequence). The CDR3 is CASAGTRNYEQYF. DNA of the CDR3: TGTGCCAGCGCCGGGACTAGAAACTACGAGCAGTACTTC.

V and J are TRBV10-3 and TRBJ2-5; D is unclear. From germline, CDR1 is ENHRY and CDR2 SYGVKD. This CDR3 is built from 13 residues. V lost 5 bases to trimming and J lost 4 bases, with 11 bases between them. CDR3 DNA: TGTGCCATCAGTCTCCTAGAAGGAGAGACCCAGTACTTC. The encoded protein is CAISLLEGETQYF.

The V call is TRBV28, the J call TRBJ2-4; D uncertain. This CDR3 region has 12 residues. The germline CDR1 and CDR2 sequences are MDHEN and SYDVKM. The ends were cut back, 6 bases at V and 9 bases at J, with 12 bases in the middle. The CDR3 here is CASSPPESIQYF. The CDR3 DNA follows: TGTGCCAGCAGCCCACCCGAAAGCATTCAGTACTTC. The full variable domain, its missing parts supplied by reference TRBV28 and TRBJ2-4, is DVKVTQSSRYLVKRTGEKVFLECVQDMDHENMFWYRQDPGLGLRLIYFSYDVKMKEKGDIPEGYSVSREKKERFSLILESASTNQTSMYLCASSPPESIQYFGAGTRLSVL.

This rearrangement joins TRBV25-1 to TRBJ2-5; TRBD2 agrees at 12 bases. Germline V gene data show CDR1 as MGHDK and CDR2 as SYGVNS. The CDR3 consists of 16 residues. The junction had 9 bases not matched to a gene; V was cut back by 2 bases and J by 8 bases. CDR3 region: CASSEQTSGRQKTQYF. DNA of the CDR3: TGTGCCAGCAGTGAACAGACTAGCGGGAGACAGAAAACCCAGTACTTC.

This chain links TRBV5-4 with TRBJ2-5; 13 nucleotides line up with TRBD2. The ends lost 4 bases at V and 5 bases at J; junction bases unmatched: 8. CDR1 and CDR2 from the germline V gene are SGHNT and YYREEE (reference sequence). The CDR3 covers 16 residues. This CDR3 reads CASSLGLAGVRETQYF. For the CDR3, the DNA is TGTGCCAGCAGCCTCGGACTAGCGGGAGTGAGGGAGACCCAGTACTTC.

This sequence joins TRBV27 and TRBJ2-7; 7 nucleotides line up with TRBD1. Looked up from germline, CDR1 is MNHEY and CDR2 is SMNVEV (reference sequence). The CDR3 has 18 residues. With V trimmed by 7 bases and J by 6 bases, 24 bases remained unmatched. Here the CDR3 reads CASTSSFFEQGFALEQYF. CDR3 nucleotide sequence: TGTGCCAGCACCTCCTCATTTTTCGAACAGGGGTTTGCACTCGAGCAGTACTTC.

This rearrangement joins TRBV19 to TRBJ2-3; the D call may be TRBD1 or TRBD2 (5 bases each). The CDR3 runs 19 residues. The V end lost 4 bases, the J end lost 0 bases, and 23 bases lay between the germline ends. Germline V CDR1 and CDR2: LNHDA, SQIVND (reference sequence). The CDR3 bases are TGTGCCAGTAGTACGGGGCCAATCCGAGGGAAAACTAGCACAGATACGCAGTATTTT. This encodes CASSTGPIRGKTSTDTQYF. The full variable domain, its missing parts supplied by reference TRBV19 and TRBJ2-3, is DGGITQSPKYLFRKEGQNVTLSCEQNLNHDAMYWYRQDPGQGLRLIYYSQIVNDFQKGDIAEGYSVSREKKESFPLTVTSAQKNPTAFYLCASSTGPIRGKTSTDTQYFGPGTRLTVL.

The V gene is TRBV7-9, the J gene TRBJ2-5; D might be TRBD2 (5 bases). Between the trimmed V and J ends, which lost 1 base and 5 bases, there was a span of 11 bases. The CDR3 is 14 amino acids. Looked up from germline, CDR1 is SEHNR and CDR2 is FQNEAQ (reference sequence). In DNA form, the CDR3 reads TGTGCCAGCAGCTTAGTCGCTAGCATGGAGACCCAGTACTTC. This translates into CASSLVASMETQYF.

In its sample, this clone was seen once. The chain uses TRBV11-2 and TRBJ2-7; 8 bases are a match to TRBD2. The CDR3 consists of 16 residues. The germline V gene encodes CDR1 SGHAT and CDR2 FQNNGV. Losses at the gene ends were 5 bases for V and 4 bases for J; bases not matched to a gene: 13. The CDR3 nucleotides are TGTGCCAGCAGCGCCGGACTAGCTGTCGGGGGGTACGAGCAGTACTTC. Protein product: CASSAGLAVGGYEQYF.